This TCR beta chain originates from a study of blood T cells in healthy people across ages. A second PCR, run for about 7 to 12 cycles, used a sample-barcoded 5' primer plus a J-beta primer mix. The template-switch adaptor, which had 12 random nucleotides, put a tag on each cDNA molecule. TCRdb itself ran the 5' RACE reads through MiXCR, one entry per CDR3 protein. The sample contains 1 million to 1.2 million distinct CDR3 sequences, roughly two fifths of which appear only once. A note on this clonotype: Antigen specificity is unknown.

The CDR3 runs to 16 residues. Germline V gene lookup returns CDR1 SGHTA and CDR2 FQGNSA. V lost 5 bases to trimming and J lost 0 bases, with 16 bases between them. Findings of the study overall: Without sorted subsets, naive and antigen-experienced compartments could not be conclusively compared.

The chain joins TRBV7-2 to TRBJ1-2; TRBD1 might be the D (6 bases). The sample was blood. This TCR was recovered from a man aged 18 to 29 in good health. CDR3 coding DNA: TGTGCCAGCAGCGATCACAAGACAGGAGCTAACTATGGCTACACCTTC. Residues: CASSDHKTGANYGYTF.